This T cell receptor (beta chain) was found in a study of identical twins (dated by TCRdb to the mid-2010s). In the study overall: TCR alpha and beta repertoires from monozygotic twins, unrelated adults of various ages and cord blood were deep-sequenced to test whether fetal clonotypes persist. Replicate twin experiments were performed at different times using different library preparation protocols to rule out contamination. What the work shows at the level of the full study, not this receptor alone: Recombination models systematically underestimated out-of-frame TCR alpha sharing in monozygotic twins but agreed with sharing between unrelated individuals. Compared with coincidental sharing between unrelated individuals, out-of-frame TCR alpha sequences shared between twins had an excess of sequences with low generation probability. Conclusions relied on cross-sectional statistical analysis, since the same donors could not be followed over many years. Invariant T cells such as MAIT and iNKT could partly confound zero-insertion analyses, although diverse VJ usage argued against such confounding for most clonotypes. Fewer insertions were carried by abundant cord blood beta clonotypes, a similar but weaker trend appeared in young adult naive repertoires, and no such trend appeared in memory repertoires. The excess sharing between twins in beta out-of-frame sequences was weaker because fewer shared sequences reduced the signal-to-noise ratio.

Every donor was a healthy Caucasian. Miltenyi CD45RO+ enrichment and human naive T-cell isolation kits were used to isolate memory (CD45RO+) and naive T cells from PBMC. Taken from cysteine to phenylalanine, the CDR3 has 15 residues. Only the CDR3 portion is preserved as DNA: 45 bases, with reading frame beginning at the first base. According to the germline V gene (reference sequence), CDR1 reads SEHNR and CDR2 reads FQNEAQ. V loses 1 base of germline sequence and J loses 3 bases, and the interval between the two ends is 13 bases. Library creation used 5' RACE. The data were produced on an Illumina HiSeq 2000. Template switching added a universal primer binding site, and the final cDNA carried a unique molecular identifier that allowed TCR cDNA molecules to be counted accurately. Specific primers in the conserved constant-segment region were used to synthesize first-strand cDNA for the TCR alpha and beta chains. To control for contamination, every cDNA library was double barcoded, receiving both a SMART-Mk sample barcode and Illumina barcodes. TruSeq adapter sequences and Illumina sample barcodes were added in two successive PCR steps. Sequencing of the TCR alpha and beta cDNA libraries was done on the Illumina HiSeq platform using custom primers. Per the source publication's procedure: MiGEC processed the raw reads to extract unique molecular identifiers, while MiXCR was used to determine the CDR3 positions. For each individual, recombination models were inferred using an EM algorithm with the repgenHMM and IGoR tools. The analysis of shared clonotypes was done with the tcR package in R, with sharing normalized by the product of cloneset sizes. To study raw recombination free of thymic and clonal selection effects, out-of-frame nonproductive sequences were analyzed. The public reads were run again by TCRdb, first through fastp at Q25 and then through MiXCR, and only productive beta chains were kept. Merged by CDR3 protein, the rows form single entries marked with the most common genes and DNA. TCRdb, not the authors, supplied the V and J calls. This sample lists roughly 250,000 distinct CDR3 sequences; around an eighth were detected once. 7% to 9.5% of the sample comes from the top ten.

This clonotype appeared many times. Which antigen it targets is not known. No per-base quality is available; no much larger clone lies one base away. The rearrangement combines TRBV7-9 with TRBJ2-7, with TRBD2 as a weak D call on 6 bases. This receptor was taken from a woman between 18 and 29 years old in good health. Sequencing was done on a sample of memory (CD45RO+) T cells sorted from blood. The cell subset or site label, read with the paper, signifies: CD45RO+ enriched T cells. Here is the DNA: TGTGCCAGCAGCTTAGATACGGGAGTTTTCTACGAGCAGTACTTC. Its coded protein is CASSLDTGVFYEQYF.